A selection of T cell receptor beta chains follows, all from one sample in a study of graft-versus-host responses after intestinal transplantation. Generated by immunoSEQ multiplex PCR, the TCRdb table keeps only in-frame clones and is missing some. The sample has nearly 7,500 clones; around three quarters are singletons. Sequenced here: ileum tissue, sampled about 240 days after intestinal transplantation. Receptors originate from a human patient who received an intestinal transplant, so some T cells may come from the graft donor. Each CDR3 is given with its conserved first and last residue. The D gene is left open where the match is weak. The size entry is marked missing in some rows and otherwise reads once, few, many or a size class.

J,D,size,V,DNA,CDR3
TRBJ2-7,TRBD1,.,TRBV11-2,TGTGCCAGCAGCCCCCGGGACAGGCACTACGAGCAGTACTTC,CASSPRDRHYEQYF
TRBJ2-5,.,.,TRBV7-9,TGTGCCAGCAGCTTACTACGACATCCGTACCAAGAGACCCAGTACTTC,CASSLLRHPYQETQYF
TRBJ1-1,.,once,TRBV4-1,TGCGCCAGCAGCCACGCGCAATTAGAAGCCGGGACAAAAGATGAAGCTTTCTTT,CASSHAQLEAGTKDEAFF
TRBJ1-1,.,few,TRBV7-9,TGTGCCAGCAGCTTGAAACGGGAGAACACTGAAGCTTTCTTT,CASSLKRENTEAFF
TRBJ2-1,TRBD2,.,TRBV27,TGTGCCAGCAGTTTATCTGTTTCTAGCGGGGGGAGTTACAATGAGCAGTTCTTC,CASSLSVSSGGSYNEQFF
TRBJ2-1,TRBD2,once,TRBV19,TGTGCCAGTAGTATCATTCCACTAGCGGGGGGCCGGGGACACAATGAGCAGTTCTTC,CASSIIPLAGGRGHNEQFF
TRBJ2-5,.,.,TRBV6-5,TGTGCCAGCAGTTACGGTGGGGGGTACCAAGAGACCCAGTACTTC,CASSYGGGYQETQYF
TRBJ2-3,TRBD2,.,TRBV19,TGTGCCAGTAGTACCAATCTAGCGGGGGCAGGGGATACGCAGTATTTT,CASSTNLAGAGDTQYF
TRBJ2-5,TRBD2,.,TRBV5-1,TGCGCCAGCAGCTCCCCCGGAGGGTCCAGCGGGGGGCCGCAAGAGACCCAGTACTTC,CASSSPGGSSGGPQETQYF
TRBJ2-1,.,few,TRBV7-6,TGTGCCAGCAGCTTAGCGCAGGGGGAGCAGTTCTTC,CASSLAQGEQFF
TRBJ2-2,TRBD1,.,TRBV7-3,TGTGCCAGCACCTGGGCAGGGGGTGTCCCCGGGGAGCTGTTTTTT,CASTWAGGVPGELFF
TRBJ1-5,.,.,TRBV4-2,TGTGCCAGCAGCCAAGAGAAGGGACGGGTTAATCAGCCCCAGCATTTT,CASSQEKGRVNQPQHF
TRBJ1-3,.,.,TRBV19,TGTGCCAGTAGTATGGCCTCCCCTGCAGGAAACACCATATATTTT,CASSMASPAGNTIYF
TRBJ2-2,.,medium-sized,TRBV18,TGTGCCAGCTCACCACGCGACCGGAACACCGGGGAGCTGTTTTTT,CASSPRDRNTGELFF
TRBJ2-7,.,few,TRBV7-8,TGTGCCAGCAGCGAAACTAGAACCGAGCAGTACTTC,CASSETRTEQYF
TRBJ1-1,.,.,TRBV6-5,TGTGCCAGCAGTTACGCGGGTAAGAGGACTGAAGCTTTCTTT,CASSYAGKRTEAFF
TRBJ1-5,TRBD1,few,TRBV10-3,TGTGCCATCAGTGAGTTGGGAGGGGGCAGCAATCAGCCCCAGCATTTT,CAISELGGGSNQPQHF
TRBJ2-2,.,few,TRBV7-3,TGTGCCAGCAGCTTCTGGGGTCAGGGAACCGGGGAGCTGTTTTTT,CASSFWGQGTGELFF
TRBJ2-1,TRBD2,once,TRBV6-4,TGTGCCACCAGGACTAGTTACAATGAGCAGTTCTTC,CATRTSYNEQFF
TRBJ2-5,TRBD2,large,TRBV5-6,TGTGCCAGCAGCCCCGTAGCGGGGGCCCAAGAGACCCAGTACTTC,CASSPVAGAQETQYF
TRBJ1-5,.,.,TRBV5-6,TGTGCCAGCAGCTCCTCGGGCTTCGGAGGCAATCAGCCCCAGCATTTT,CASSSSGFGGNQPQHF
TRBJ2-1,TRBD2,.,TRBV28,TGTGCCAGCAGTTTTGAGGTTGGAGATAGCGGGGGACCCTTTGGCGAGCAGTTCTTC,CASSFEVGDSGGPFGEQFF
TRBJ1-5,TRBD1,.,TRBV28,TGTGCCGTAGGGGGCGGCAATCAGCCCCAGCATTTT,CAVGGGNQPQHF
TRBJ2-5,.,few,TRBV16,TGTGCCAGCAGCCAATTAGGACCACAATCGTACCAAGAGACCCAGTACTTC,CASSQLGPQSYQETQYF
TRBJ2-1,.,once,TRBV28,TGTGCCAGCAGTTTAACTTCAAACAATGAGCAGTTCTTC,CASSLTSNNEQFF
TRBJ1-3,.,.,TRBV7-9,TGTGCCAGCAGCTCGCGGGCGGGTCCTAGCTCTGGAAACACCATATATTTT,CASSSRAGPSSGNTIYF
TRBJ1-5,.,.,TRBV4-2,TGTGCCAGCAGCCTCAGAGGTCCGATTTATAGCAATCAGCCCCAGCATTTT,CASSLRGPIYSNQPQHF
TRBJ1-5,.,few,TRBV25-1,TGTGCCAGCAGTGAAAAGGGCGGCAATCAGCCCCAGCATTTT,CASSEKGGNQPQHF
TRBJ2-5,.,few,TRBV7-2,TGTGCCAGCAGCTTCGGGGGGCCGCAAGAGACCCAGTACTTC,CASSFGGPQETQYF
TRBJ2-1,TRBD2,.,TRBV28,TGTGCCAGCAGTCTCGGGGGGGCCAACTACAATGAGCAGTTCTTC,CASSLGGANYNEQFF
TRBJ1-1,.,once,TRBV6-5,TGTGCCAGCAGTTATTCTAAGAACACTGAAGCTTTCTTT,CASSYSKNTEAFF
TRBJ2-5,TRBD1,.,TRBV5-5,TGTGCCAGCAGCTCTGGAGGACAGGCCGCAATAGAGACCCAGTACTTC,CASSSGGQAAIETQYF
TRBJ2-2,TRBD1,.,TRBV7-9,TGTGCCAGCAGCTCCGGACAGGGAAGGAACACCGGGGAGCTGTTTTTT,CASSSGQGRNTGELFF
TRBJ2-2,.,.,TRBV4-2,TGTGCCAGCAGCCCTGAGAACACCGGGGAGCTGTTTTTT,CASSPENTGELFF
TRBJ2-1,TRBD2,few,TRBV14,TGTGCCAGCAGCCAATATAAGGGACTAGCGGGGGGCAATGAGCAGTTCTTC,CASSQYKGLAGGNEQFF
TRBJ1-1,.,.,TRBV7-8,TGTGCCAGCAGCTTAAGTCTTGGAAATGAAGCTTTCTTT,CASSLSLGNEAFF
TRBJ2-5,.,few,TRBV6-8,TGTGCCAGCAGCGCGGACAACCAAGAGACCCAGTACTTC,CASSADNQETQYF
TRBJ2-3,.,.,TRBV5-1,TGCGCCAGCAGCTTTCAGGGCACAGATACGCAGTATTTT,CASSFQGTDTQYF
TRBJ2-3,.,.,TRBV13,TGTGCCAGCAGCCCCAGACTCGGCACAGATACGCAGTATTTT,CASSPRLGTDTQYF
TRBJ2-1,.,.,TRBV6-1,TGTGCCAGCTTAGCAGGGAGCTCCTACAATGAGCAGTTCTTC,CASLAGSSYNEQFF
TRBJ1-5,TRBD1,.,TRBV18,TGTGCCAGCTCAGACAGGGGTCAGCCCCAGCATTTT,CASSDRGQPQHF
TRBJ1-2,TRBD1,.,TRBV5-4,TGCGCCAGCAGCCAAGACGTCGGGGACAGGGCGACTCTCTATGGCTACACCTTC,CASSQDVGDRATLYGYTF
TRBJ2-6,.,.,TRBV10-1,TGCGCCAGCAGTCGATGGTTAAGGATCGCACAAAGTCGGGCCAACGTCCTGACTTTC,CASSRWLRIAQSRANVLTF
TRBJ2-3,TRBD2,.,TRBV7-9,TGTGCCAGCAGCTCAAGACTGGGGCGGGAGTGGGGCGCAGATACGCAGTATTTT,CASSSRLGREWGADTQYF
TRBJ1-5,.,.,TRBV5-4,TGTGCCAGCAGCTTGATGGGGCAGCCCCAGCATTTT,CASSLMGQPQHF
TRBJ2-1,TRBD2,.,TRBV5-1,TGCGCCAGCTGGGGACTAGCGGGAGGCCCGGGGGATGAGCAGTTCTTC,CASWGLAGGPGDEQFF
TRBJ1-5,.,.,TRBV27,TGTGCCAGCTCGGGACTTCCGGGAGGGCAGCCCCAGCATTTT,CASSGLPGGQPQHF
TRBJ2-1,TRBD2,.,TRBV28,TGTGCCAGCAGTTCACCTAGCGGGGGGAACTCCTACAATGAGCAGTTCTTC,CASSSPSGGNSYNEQFF
TRBJ1-2,TRBD1,once,TRBV28,TGTGCCAGCAGTTTTAGGGACAGGGGGTACTATGGCTACACCTTC,CASSFRDRGYYGYTF
TRBJ2-6,TRBD1,few,TRBV7-9,TGTGCCAGCAGCTCGCAGGGGACAGGCTTCTCTGGGGCCAACGTCCTGACTTTC,CASSSQGTGFSGANVLTF
TRBJ2-3,.,.,TRBV5-1,TGCGCCAGCAGCCCCCCCTCCGGGGGCGGCACAGATACGCAGTATTTT,CASSPPSGGGTDTQYF
TRBJ2-5,.,.,TRBV7-9,TGTGCCAGCAGCTACGGGGGCCCTCAAGAGACCCAGTACTTC,CASSYGGPQETQYF
TRBJ2-5,.,.,TRBV6-4,TGTGCCAGCAGTGAACAGGGCGGAATGGAGACCCAGTACTTC,CASSEQGGMETQYF
TRBJ2-3,.,medium-sized,TRBV10-1,TGCGCCAGCAGCCGGGACTTGTCTAGCACAGATACGCAGTATTTT,CASSRDLSSTDTQYF
TRBJ1-1,.,.,TRBV5-8,TGTGCCAGCAGCCGGGCCAGGGTACTGAACACTGAAGCTTTCTTT,CASSRARVLNTEAFF
TRBJ2-5,TRBD2,.,TRBV18,TGTGCCAGCTCACCCCAACGAGCGGGGAGCCAAGAGACCCAGTACTTC,CASSPQRAGSQETQYF
TRBJ2-7,.,.,TRBV27,TGTGCCAGCAAACTAGGGTGGCGGTATGGTTACGAGCAGTACTTC,CASKLGWRYGYEQYF